The TCR beta chain described here comes from a study of patients and donors after allogeneic stem cell transplantation (dated by TCRdb to about 2020). This clonotype showed up just a few times. Which antigen it targets is not known. No base quality information exists; no much larger clone differs at one position. From its cysteine to its phenylalanine, the CDR3 spans 14 amino acids. Only the CDR3 portion is preserved as DNA: 42 bases, with reading frame beginning at the first base. Trimming at the junction amounts to 2 bases on V and 4 bases on J, and the germline ends lie 11 bases apart. In the germline V gene (reference sequence), CDR1 corresponds to LNHDA and CDR2 to SQIVND. Preparation of the library involved RT-PCR. Sequencing took place on a NextSeq 550. TCRdb trimmed public reads at Q25 via fastp, called clones via MiXCR and kept in-frame beta chains. All rows with the same CDR3 protein become a single entry with the most common DNA and genes. The sample data list about a million distinct CDR3 sequences, and approximately 18% of these were observed just once. Around 6% of the sample is held by the ten biggest clonotypes.

This receptor was identified in a human donor who was either an allogeneic HSCT recipient or a stem cell or donor lymphocyte infusion donor (not recorded which). It is not recorded whose cells these are; they may come from a transplant donor. Source material: blood, either unsorted or a sorted T cell fraction (not recorded which). In this chain, TRBV19 is recombined with TRBJ1-1; the D gene is perhaps TRBD1, from 5 matching bases. For the CDR3, the sequence is CASSIWQGVTEAFF. The nucleotides read TGTGCCAGTAGTATATGGCAGGGAGTCACTGAAGCTTTCTTT.